This TCR beta chain was documented in a study of blood T cell repertoires in COVID-19. The table came from immunoSEQ multiplex PCR; TCRdb's copy has only in-frame clones and leaves some out. The sample lists 120,000 or so clones, about four fifths occurring once. This CDR3 has 14 residues. Trimming pared 5 bases from V and 4 bases from J, leaving 15 bases between. Germline CDR1 SEHNR, CDR2 FQNEAQ (reference sequence). The sequencing input was peripheral blood. This rearrangement joins TRBV7-9 to TRBJ2-7; D is possibly TRBD2 (5 bases). The receptor was derived from a man aged 60 to 75 with acute or convalescent COVID-19. The CDR3 DNA reads TGTGCCAGCAGCGCTCTGCTAGAGGGTTACGAGCAGTACTTC. This sequence encodes CASSALLEGYEQYF.